This T cell receptor beta chain originates from a study of identical twins. Germline CDR1 is ENHRY and CDR2 is SYGVKD. The CDR3 spans 18 residues. Trimming took 0 bases from V and 1 from J, leaving 16 bases between them. The table lists this clonotype with many counts. The antigen is not known. A universal primer site was added by template switching, and unique molecular identifiers were carried by the cDNA. MiXCR, run by TCRdb on the 5' RACE reads, gives a single entry per CDR3 protein. This table has a few hundred thousand distinct CDR3 sequences, 6% to 7% appearing once. Study findings and constraints: Part of the zero-insertion signal could reflect confounding by invariant MAIT and iNKT cells. Modeled out-of-frame TCR alpha sharing in monozygotic twins fell below observed levels.

Another study also made use of these data, one on T cells expressing NK-cell markers. That source notes: HCMV specificity of expanded NKG2C+ T cell clones remained unclear.

The clonotype was recovered from a woman between 18 and 29 years old in good health. Sequencing was done on a sample of CD8+ T cells sorted from blood. The chain links TRBV10-3 to TRBJ2-1; possibly TRBD1 for D (5 bases). This chain's CDR3 is CAISESWAGPISYNEQFF. The CDR3 coding sequence is TGTGCCATCAGTGAGTCCTGGGCAGGGCCGATATCCTACAATGAGCAGTTCTTC.